This T cell receptor beta chain was recovered during a study of T cell repertoires in cytomegalovirus infection. Study context: Epitope selection comprised recently identified HLA-C-restricted CMV epitopes and well-studied HLA-B-restricted CMV epitopes. Evidence of both CMV infection and a matching HLA type came from public TCR beta signatures.

General observations from the study: The response measured ex vivo was dominated by TCR beta clonotypes (HLA-C-restricted and CMV-specific). The cumulative frequency of public TCR beta families identified carriers of CMV plus the relevant HLA.

Each CDR3 protein gets one entry after TCRdb re-called the reads with MiXCR. The table has some 920,000 distinct CDR3 sequences, about a third seen once. Comments on this clonotype: Its target is unknown.

Trimming pared 3 bases from V and 4 bases from J, leaving 10 bases between. Germline V gene lookup returns CDR1 LGHDT and CDR2 YNNKEL (reference sequence). The CDR3 has 15 amino acids. The chain is built from TRBV3-1 and TRBJ1-6; weak D call: TRBD1 (5 bases). The sample here was cultured CD8+ T cells from PBMCs, taken from culture after CMV antigen stimulation. This receptor was taken from a human donor in good health (CMV status not recorded). Some clones in this sample may be carry-over from other donors' samples. The CDR3 DNA follows: TGTGCCAGCAGCCAGGTCGGGGGATATAATTCACCCCTCCACTTT. It codes for CASSQVGGYNSPLHF. Full variable domain (remainder filled in from reference TRBV3-1 and TRBJ1-6): DTAVSQTPKYLVTQMGNDKSIKCEQNLGHDTMYWYKQDSKKFLKIMFSYNNKELIINETVPNRFSPKSPDKAHLNLHINSLELGDSAVYFCASSQVGGYNSPLHFGNGTRLTVT.